A single sample gave rise to the 25 T cell receptor beta chains below, sequenced in a study of blood T cell repertoires in COVID-19. Profiling relied on immunoSEQ multiplex PCR, and the TCRdb table lists in-frame clones only, not all of them. The sample consists of 200,000 to 250,000 clones, 75% to 85% of them appearing once. The sequencing sample was made of peripheral blood. The receptors originated from a woman in her sixties or seventies with COVID-19, enrolled during active disease.

The chain uses TRBV2 and TRBJ2-3; D possibly corresponds to TRBD2 (5 bases). V was trimmed by 4 bases and J by 1 base, leaving 15 bases between them. CDR1 is SNHLY and CDR2 is FYNNEI in the germline V gene. The CDR3 has 16 amino acids. The CDR3 nucleotides are TGTGCCAGCAGTGCCGCGCGGGCAGGACGCACAGATACGCAGTATTTT. Its translation: CASSAARAGRTDTQYF.

The rearrangement uses TRBV30 and TRBJ1-5; D is uncertain. The CDR3 has 15 residues. Looked up from germline, CDR1 is GTSNPN and CDR2 is SVGIG (reference sequence). V lost 2 bases and J lost 1, with 12 bases in between. The CDR3, as DNA: TGTGCCTGGAGTCCCCCGGGGAGAAGCAATCAGCCCCAGCATTTT. It translates to CAWSPPGRSNQPQHF.

This clone was found once. The chain has TRBV5-4 and TRBJ2-5; 7 bases map to TRBD2. CDR3 size: 15 residues. Germline lookup yields CDR1 SGHNT and CDR2 YYREEE (reference sequence). V lost 4 bases to trimming and J lost 2 bases; unmatched junction nucleotides: 8. The CDR3 loop reads CASSLGGRRQETQYF. The DNA for the CDR3 is TGTGCCAGCAGCCTGGGAGGGAGACGGCAAGAGACCCAGTACTTC.

In regard to this clone: Other DNA sequences in this sample translate to the same CDR3. The chain links TRBV19 to TRBJ1-1, with 7 bases identical to TRBD1. V dropped 6 bases and J dropped 1; count of bases not matched to a gene: 2. Germline V gene data show CDR1 as LNHDA and CDR2 as SQIVND (reference sequence). The CDR3 spans 13 residues. This chain's CDR3 is CASSRQGNTEAFF. Written as DNA, the CDR3 is TGTGCCAGTAGCCGACAGGGGAACACTGAAGCTTTCTTT.

The rearrangement joins TRBV7-8 to TRBJ1-4, with TRBD1 matching 7 bases. This CDR3 has 15 residues. The germline gives CDR1 SGHVS, CDR2 FQNEAQ. J was trimmed by 0 bases and V by 5 bases; bases with no gene match: 3. DNA for the CDR3: TGTGCCAGCAGCGGGACAGATGCAACTAATGAAAAACTGTTTTTT. Translated, it gives CASSGTDATNEKLFF. The whole variable domain, remainder taken from reference TRBV7-8 and TRBJ1-4, is GAGVSQSPRYKVAKRGQDVALRCDPISGHVSLFWYQQALGQGPEFLTYFQNEAQLDKSGLPSDRFFAERPEGSVSTLKIQRTQQEDSAVYLCASSGTDATNEKLFFGSGTQLSVL.

A single count supports this clone. The chain couples TRBV10-2 to TRBJ1-6; TRBD1 aligns across 10 bases. There are 17 residues in the CDR3. Germline lookup yields CDR1 WSHSY and CDR2 SAAADI. The V gene end was trimmed by 6 bases and the J gene end by 7 bases; junction bases not matched to a gene: 12. The CDR3 reads CASRSGTGVGRNSPLHF. DNA of the CDR3: TGCGCCAGCAGGAGTGGGACAGGGGTTGGGAGGAATTCACCCCTCCACTTT.

The rearrangement links TRBV4-1 to TRBJ2-7, with 10 bases aligning to TRBD2. V shed 4 bases and J 0 bases; nucleotides not matched to a gene: 3. Germline CDR1 reads MGHRA; CDR2 reads YSYEKL. The CDR3 length is 15 residues. The CDR3 sequence is CASSLSSGSSYEQYF. For the CDR3, the DNA is TGCGCCAGCAGCCTTTCTAGCGGGAGCTCCTACGAGCAGTACTTC.

This clone has only a few counts. The chain couples TRBV7-8 to TRBJ1-1; no firm D call. The CDR3 runs to 15 residues. CDR1 is SGHVS, CDR2 FQNEAQ, per germline. V shed 0 bases and J shed 2 bases, with 10 bases lying between them. CDR3 coding DNA: TGTGCCAGCAGCTTAGCGTCGAGGAAAAACACTGAAGCTTTCTTT. This sequence encodes CASSLASRKNTEAFF. The entire variable domain, with the rest obtained from reference TRBV7-8 and TRBJ1-1, is as follows: GAGVSQSPRYKVAKRGQDVALRCDPISGHVSLFWYQQALGQGPEFLTYFQNEAQLDKSGLPSDRFFAERPEGSVSTLKIQRTQQEDSAVYLCASSLASRKNTEAFFGQGTRLTVV.

The chain employs TRBV19 and TRBJ2-3; no clear D. The CDR3 sequence is 15 residues long. The germline V and J ends were trimmed by 1 base and 3 bases, with 11 bases remaining between them. Germline V lookup: CDR1 LNHDA, CDR2 SQIVND (reference sequence). DNA for the CDR3: TGTGCCAGTAGTATAGGGGCTCTGCAGACAGATACGCAGTATTTT. This codes for CASSIGALQTDTQYF.

The V gene is TRBV24-1, the J gene TRBJ2-5, with 7 bases fitting TRBD1. V lost 8 bases, J lost 3 bases, and 5 bases stayed unmatched. CDR1 is KGHDR and CDR2 is SFDVKD in the germline V gene. The CDR3 is made up of 13 amino acids. CDR3 DNA sequence: TGTGCCACCAATGAGGGGGCGGAAGAGACCCAGTACTTC. Residues: CATNEGAEETQYF.

V usage is TRBV7-6 and J usage is TRBJ1-2; D ambiguous. CDR3 length: 13 residues. The germline V gene has CDR1 SGHVS and CDR2 FNYEAQ. V lost 2 bases and J lost 3, with 7 bases in between. The CDR3 here is CASSLSPDYGYTF. CDR3 bases: TGTGCCAGCAGCTTATCCCCGGACTATGGCTACACCTTC.

The V call is TRBV18, the J call TRBJ1-1; D is possibly TRBD1 (5 bases). V gave up 4 bases and J gave up 4 bases, with 16 bases separating them. The CDR3 spans 15 residues. Germline CDR1 and CDR2: KGHSH and LQKENI. CDR3 amino acids: CASSLQTGESTEAFF. The CDR3, as DNA: TGTGCCAGCTCACTACAGACGGGGGAGAGCACTGAAGCTTTCTTT.

The V call is TRBV6-5, the J call TRBJ1-2, with TRBD1 as a possible D gene (6 bases). CDR1 and CDR2 from the germline V gene are MNHEY and SVGAGI. The germline V and J ends were trimmed by 0 bases and 4 bases, with 15 bases remaining between them. The length of the CDR3 is 16 residues. CDR3 nucleotides: TGTGCCAGCAGTTACTCGTCGGGGGGCAGGCGCTATGGCTACACCTTC. Amino acid sequence: CASSYSSGGRRYGYTF.

With respect to this clone: One end of the junction fails to match germline, which may point to a read error. The CDR3 region has the DNA TGTGCCAGCAGCAAAGATATCAGGGGTATGGATGAAAAACTGTTTTTT. As protein: CASSKDIRGMDEKLFF. The chain joins TRBV3-1 (or the pseudogene TRBV3-2) to TRBJ1-4; possibly TRBD1 for D (6 bases). CDR3 length equals 16 residues. Germline assignment: CDR1 LGHDT and CDR2 YNNKEL (reference sequence).

This CDR3 is CASSPTGFGNQPQHF. In nucleotides, the CDR3 is TGTGCCAGCAGCCCGACAGGGTTTGGTAATCAGCCCCAGCATTTT. The rearrangement links TRBV6-2 or TRBV6-3 to TRBJ1-5; 7 bases map to TRBD1. Looked up from germline, CDR1 is MNHEY and CDR2 is SVGEGT. Losses at the gene ends were 6 bases for V and 4 bases for J; bases not matched to a gene: 9. The CDR3 has 15 residues.

The chain has TRBV24-1 and TRBJ2-5; 7 bases are shared with TRBD2. The germline V gene has CDR1 KGHDR and CDR2 SFDVKD. J lost 5 bases, V lost 4 bases, and 12 bases had no gene match. The CDR3 length is 16 residues. Written as DNA, the CDR3 is TGTGCCACCAGTGACCCTACGAACGGGGGGACGGAGACCCAGTACTTC. Translated: CATSDPTNGGTETQYF.

The V and J genes are TRBV5-1 and TRBJ1-2; 8 nucleotides match TRBD1. The V gene's germline CDR1 is SGHRS and CDR2 YFSETQ. The CDR3 loop spans 14 amino acids. With 1 base clipped from V and 6 bases from J, the junction kept 5 bases outside the gene matches. The CDR3 DNA reads as TGCGCCAGCAGCTTGTTTGCAGGGGGCGATGGCTACACCTTC. This encodes CASSLFAGGDGYTF.

The CDR3, as DNA: TGTGCCTGGAGTTTCGACAGGACGTCTGGGGGCTACACCTTC. This encodes CAWSFDRTSGGYTF. V is TRBV30 and J is TRBJ1-2; a weak D match, TRBD1 (6 bases). V was clipped by 2 bases and J by 8 bases, with 18 bases between them. This CDR3 has 14 residues. Germline loops: CDR1 GTSNPN, CDR2 SVGIG (reference sequence).

J is TRBJ1-5 and V is TRBV29-1; possible D gene TRBD1, 5 bases. V was shortened by 6 bases and J by 4 bases, with 13 bases between the two germline ends. This CDR3 is 13 amino acids long. In germline, CDR1 is SQVTM, CDR2 ANQGSEA. The DNA of the CDR3 is TGCAGCGTCGGAGCAGGGTTAAATCAGCCCCAGCATTTT. It encodes CSVGAGLNQPQHF.

This clone was counted a few times. This chain connects TRBV9 to TRBJ1-2, with 7 nucleotides matching TRBD1. This CDR3 spans 13 amino acids. After removal of 1 base from V and 6 bases from J, the junction contained 3 bases not matched to a gene. Germline CDR1 and CDR2: SGDLS and YYNGEE. The CDR3 sequence: CASSVPGGHGYTF. CDR3 bases: TGTGCCAGCAGCGTACCAGGGGGGCATGGCTACACCTTC.

The rearrangement joins TRBV30 to TRBJ1-2, with a tentative D call TRBD1 (6 bases). This CDR3 has 14 residues. Trimming stripped 0 bases from V and 5 bases from J, with 13 bases between. CDR1 is GTSNPN, CDR2 SVGIG, per germline (reference sequence). The CDR3 DNA is TGTGCCTGGAGTGTAAACAGGGCAGGGTATGGCTACACCTTC. Protein sequence: CAWSVNRAGYGYTF.

This clone has only one observation. The gene calls are TRBV7-2 and TRBJ2-5; no definite D call. The length of the CDR3 is 14 residues. V dropped 2 bases and J dropped 1 base, with 8 bases sitting between them. Germline values: CDR1 SGHTA, CDR2 FQGNSA. CDR3: CASSLSTPQETQYF. The DNA of the CDR3 is TGTGCCAGCAGCTTAAGTACACCCCAAGAGACCCAGTACTTC.

This chain's CDR3 is CASSLSGTGNIGYTF. CDR3 nucleotide sequence: TGTGCCAGCAGTTTGAGCGGGACAGGGAATATTGGCTACACCTTC. The rearrangement uses TRBV28 and TRBJ1-2; 9 nucleotides line up with TRBD1. The length of the CDR3 is 15 residues. The germline V gene encodes CDR1 MDHEN and CDR2 SYDVKM. With V trimmed by 3 bases and J by 7 bases, 9 bases remained unmatched.

There are a few counts of this clone. The chain combines TRBV29-1 with TRBJ2-7; D is possibly TRBD2 (6 bases). The CDR3 consists of 13 residues. The V end lost 1 base, the J end lost 4 bases, and 11 bases lay between the germline ends. The germline gives CDR1 SQVTM, CDR2 ANQGSEA. The CDR3 sequence: CSVEGPEGYEQYF. The CDR3 nucleotides are TGCAGCGTTGAAGGACCGGAGGGATACGAGCAGTACTTC.

The gene calls are TRBV19 and TRBJ2-1; TRBD1 might be the D (5 bases). From germline, CDR1 is LNHDA and CDR2 SQIVND (reference sequence). Between the trimmed V and J ends, which lost 3 bases and 10 bases, there was a span of 25 bases. CDR3 length: 17 residues. CDR3 DNA sequence: TGTGCCAGTAGTATCGACGGTCAGGGTCAAAACCTGGGCGAGCAGTTCTTC. Protein sequence: CASSIDGQGQNLGEQFF.